A single sample is the source of the 15 T cell receptor beta chains below, sequenced in a study of shared clonotypes between healthy human individuals. Clones were sequenced by immunoSEQ multiplex PCR, and TCRdb holds only the in-frame ones, with some missing. The repertoire holds a few hundred thousand clones, with 95% to 98% as singletons. Sequencing input: naive CD4+ T cells sorted from blood. Subset of the sample: CD45RA+ positively selected. These TCRs come from a young woman in good health.

V is TRBV5-1 and J is TRBJ1-3; possible D gene TRBD1, 6 bases. With 4 bases removed from V and 4 bases from J, the gap between germline ends came to 12 bases. There are 14 residues in the CDR3. The germline V gene encodes CDR1 SGHRS and CDR2 YFSETQ. CDR3 sequence reads: CASSATGAGNTIYF. The CDR3, as DNA: TGCGCCAGCAGCGCGACAGGTGCAGGAAACACCATATATTTT.

The gene calls are TRBV10-3 and TRBJ1-5; TRBD1 might be the D (6 bases). This CDR3 region has 16 residues. Germline V gives CDR1 ENHRY, CDR2 SYGVKD. V shed 3 bases and J shed 6 bases, with 18 bases lying between them. This chain's CDR3 is CAISDPTLQGFQPQHF. In DNA, the CDR3 is TGTGCCATCAGTGACCCGACCTTACAGGGTTTTCAGCCCCAGCATTTT.

The J gene is TRBJ2-1, the V gene TRBV5-1; the match to TRBD2 covers 7 bases. Trimming at V came to 6 bases and at J to 5 bases, leaving 14 bases not matched to a gene. Germline CDR1 and CDR2: SGHRS and YFSETQ. This CDR3 contains 16 residues. The CDR3 protein is CASTPNAGAGNNEQFF. The CDR3 region has the DNA TGCGCCAGCACCCCTAACGCGGGAGCGGGCAACAATGAGCAGTTCTTC.

V gene TRBV5-1 combines with J gene TRBJ2-3; 8 nucleotides agree with TRBD2. Germline V gives CDR1 SGHRS, CDR2 YFSETQ. V gave up 0 bases and J gave up 0 bases; unmatched junction bases: 9. This CDR3 is 18 amino acids long. As DNA, the CDR3 is TGCGCCAGCAGCTTGGTGCTAGCGGGTTCTTCTAGCACAGATACGCAGTATTTT. It yields the protein CASSLVLAGSSSTDTQYF.

V usage is TRBV7-2 and J usage is TRBJ2-1, with 8 bases that match TRBD2. Germline V gene sequence: CDR1 SGHTA, CDR2 FQGNSA. V shed 5 bases, J shed 6 bases, and the junction held 12 bases outside the gene matches. There are 16 residues in the CDR3. The CDR3 coding sequence is TGTGCCAGCAGCCTGCTCGTAGCGGGGACTTCCAATGAGCAGTTCTTC. This sequence encodes CASSLLVAGTSNEQFF.

The chain links TRBV14 to TRBJ2-2, with D perhaps matching TRBD2 (5 bases). The CDR3 has 18 amino acids. In germline, CDR1 is SGHDN, CDR2 FVKESK. The V end lost 2 bases, the J end lost 3 bases, and 19 bases lay between the germline ends. In DNA, the CDR3 is TGTGCCAGCAGCCAACCGAAGGGAATCGAGAGGGACACCGGGGAGCTGTTTTTT. As protein: CASSQPKGIERDTGELFF.

Only one count was recorded for this clone. This chain connects TRBV19 to TRBJ2-1, with D possibly matching TRBD1 (6 bases). Trimming took 0 bases from V and 1 from J, leaving 13 bases between them. The CDR3 loop spans 17 amino acids. Germline assignment: CDR1 LNHDA and CDR2 SQIVND (reference sequence). CDR3 bases: TGTGCCAGTAGTATAGATCCTGGGGACACGTCCTACAATGAGCAGTTCTTC. Amino acid sequence: CASSIDPGDTSYNEQFF.

This clone came up once. The V call is TRBV6-1, the J call TRBJ2-7; tentative D call: TRBD2 (5 bases). The CDR3 totals 13 residues. V lost 8 bases and J lost 1, with 12 bases in between. Germline loops: CDR1 MNHNS, CDR2 SASEGT. The CDR3 reads CASLTGWSYEQYF. The CDR3 region has the DNA TGTGCCAGCCTGACGGGGTGGTCCTACGAGCAGTACTTC.

This clone was recorded once. The chain uses TRBV2 and TRBJ1-4, with D uncertain. The germline gives CDR1 SNHLY, CDR2 FYNNEI. Trimming left V 8 bases short and J 8 bases short, with 15 bases between. This CDR3 has 13 amino acids. The CDR3 nucleotides read TGTGCCAGCTCAGACATCCCCACCGAAAAACTGTTTTTT. This sequence encodes CASSDIPTEKLFF.

The chain uses TRBV6-1 and TRBJ2-2, with unresolved D. Germline lookup yields CDR1 MNHNS and CDR2 SASEGT. CDR3 length: 12 residues. Trimming took 8 bases from V and 4 from J, leaving 8 bases between them. As DNA, the CDR3 is TGTGCCAGCGGCTTCGTCACCGGGGAGCTGTTTTTT. Translated: CASGFVTGELFF.

V is TRBV11-2 and J is TRBJ2-3; TRBD1 matches 7 bases. The ends lost 4 bases at V and 8 bases at J; junction bases unmatched: 9. This CDR3 has 14 amino acids. The germline CDR1 and CDR2 sequences are SGHAT and FQNNGV. CDR3 coding DNA: TGTGCCAGCAGCTCAGGACAGGCTTGGGTTACGCAGTATTTT. This sequence encodes CASSSGQAWVTQYF.

V is TRBV7-3 and J is TRBJ2-2; D may match TRBD1 or TRBD2 (5 bases each). CDR3 length equals 17 residues. The germline V and J ends were trimmed by 2 bases and 3 bases, with 16 bases remaining between them. The germline CDR1 and CDR2 sequences are SGHTA and FQGTGA. Written as DNA, the CDR3 is TGTGCCAGCAGCTTAGCCTTCCCGGGGCGGGACACCGGGGAGCTGTTTTTT. Encoded protein: CASSLAFPGRDTGELFF.

This sequence joins TRBV5-1 and TRBJ2-7; 8 positions match TRBD1. The CDR3 runs 15 residues. The V segment lost 0 bases and the J segment 1 base; nucleotides outside the gene matches: 3. The V gene's germline CDR1 is SGHRS and CDR2 YFSETQ. The CDR3 spells CASSLAGGGSYEQYF. The CDR3 bases are TGCGCCAGCAGCTTGGCAGGGGGCGGGTCCTACGAGCAGTACTTC.

This sequence joins TRBV7-2 and TRBJ2-1; D uncertain. The germline V gene encodes CDR1 SGHTA and CDR2 FQGNSA. The CDR3 is made up of 16 amino acids. The V end was cut by 5 bases, the J end by 0 bases, with 14 bases between. CDR3 sequence reads: CASSLMRSNSYNEQFF. CDR3 bases: TGTGCCAGCAGCCTAATGAGGTCCAACTCCTACAATGAGCAGTTCTTC. The full variable domain, with the rest looked up from reference TRBV7-2 and TRBJ2-1, is GAGVSQSPSNKVTEKGKDVELRCDPISGHTALYWYRQSLGQGLEFLIYFQGNSAPDKSGLPSDRFSAERTGGSVSTLTIQRTQQEDSAVYLCASSLMRSNSYNEQFFGPGTRLTVL.

The rearrangement joins TRBV5-1 to TRBJ2-1; 12 bases agree with TRBD2. This CDR3 is built from 14 residues. Looked up from germline, CDR1 is SGHRS and CDR2 is YFSETQ. V was pared by 6 bases and J by 9 bases, with 7 bases of the junction left unmatched. The CDR3 DNA reads TGCGCCAGCAAACTAGCGGGAGGAGTAGGTGAGCAGTTCTTC. Translated: CASKLAGGVGEQFF. The full variable domain, in which reference TRBV5-1 and TRBJ2-1 provide the parts outside the CDR3, is KAGVTQTPRYLIKTRGQQVTLSCSPISGHRSVSWYQQTPGQGLQFLFEYFSETQRNKGNFPGRFSGRQFSNSRSEMNVSTLELGDSALYLCASKLAGGVGEQFFGPGTRLTVL.